Shown below are 25 T cell receptor beta chains from a single sample sequenced in a study of blood T cell repertoires in COVID-19. The assay was immunoSEQ multiplex PCR, and TCRdb's table has in-frame clones only and misses some. The top ten clones hold 18% of a sample with 55,000 to 75,000 clones, about 80% of them seen once. What was sequenced was peripheral blood. Receptors were obtained from a man aged 70 or older who had recovered from COVID-19.

This clone was detected once. The CDR3 DNA follows: TGCGCCAGCAGCCTCCGGGACAATGAGCAGTTCTTC. This gives the protein CASSLRDNEQFF. The gene calls are TRBV5-1 and TRBJ2-1; D not resolved. Germline CDR1 SGHRS, CDR2 YFSETQ. V lost 4 bases, J lost 5 bases, and 7 bases lay in between. This CDR3 has 12 amino acids. Drawing the rest from reference TRBV5-1 and TRBJ2-1, the complete variable domain is KAGVTQTPRYLIKTRGQQVTLSCSPISGHRSVSWYQQTPGQGLQFLFEYFSETQRNKGNFPGRFSGRQFSNSRSEMNVSTLELGDSALYLCASSLRDNEQFFGPGTRLTVL.

The rearrangement links TRBV5-3 to TRBJ2-3; a possible D gene is TRBD2 (6 bases). TRBV5-3 has ORF status, its function being uncertain. The CDR3 loop spans 17 amino acids. The V end was cut by 0 bases, the J end by 0 bases, with 14 bases between. The CDR3 nucleotides read TGTGCCAGAAGCTTGGGTGGCTCCCGGGGGAGCACAGATACGCAGTATTTT. Translating it yields CARSLGGSRGSTDTQYF.

The chain is built from TRBV11-2 and TRBJ1-2, with a weak D call TRBD1 (5 bases). V dropped 4 bases and J dropped 8 bases, with 20 bases sitting between them. The germline V gene has CDR1 SGHAT and CDR2 FQNNGV. The CDR3 is made up of 15 amino acids. The CDR3 protein is CASSSPGGGRRGYTF. In nucleotides, the CDR3 is TGTGCCAGCAGCTCACCGGGCGGGGGGAGGAGAGGCTACACCTTC.

This clone appeared once. This CDR3 reads CASAEPLGQPPYNEQFF. The CDR3 region has the DNA TGCGCCAGCGCTGAACCTCTGGGACAGCCCCCCTACAATGAGCAGTTCTTC. The chain combines TRBV5-1 with TRBJ2-1, with 7 bases lining up with TRBD1. V lost 7 bases, J lost 2 bases, and 15 bases stayed unmatched. CDR1 SGHRS and CDR2 YFSETQ come from the germline V gene. This CDR3 is built from 17 residues.

The chain has TRBV19 and TRBJ2-5; D is undetermined. The V gene's germline CDR1 is LNHDA and CDR2 SQIVND (reference sequence). The V end was cut by 8 bases, the J end by 3 bases, with 10 bases between. This CDR3 comprises 12 residues. The CDR3 nucleotides read TGTGCCAGTGGAAACTATGAAGAGACCCAGTACTTC. It translates to CASGNYEETQYF.

V is TRBV24-1 and J is TRBJ2-3; D possibly corresponds to TRBD2 (6 bases). CDR1 is KGHDR and CDR2 is SFDVKD in the germline V gene. This CDR3 is built from 13 residues. V shed 2 bases and J shed 6 bases, with 8 bases lying between them. This chain's CDR3 is CATSDSSGDTQYF. DNA for the CDR3: TGTGCCACCAGTGATTCGAGCGGGGATACGCAGTATTTT.

V is TRBV5-1 and J is TRBJ1-1, with TRBD1 as a possible D gene (6 bases). Trimming took off 3 bases at V and 6 bases at J, with 15 bases between the two ends. The germline CDR1 and CDR2 sequences are SGHRS and YFSETQ. The CDR3 loop spans 14 amino acids. CDR3 in DNA: TGCGCCAGCAGCTATCTCCCGGGACAAGCTGAAGCTTTCTTT. Encoded protein: CASSYLPGQAEAFF. The full variable domain, with the rest looked up from reference TRBV5-1 and TRBJ1-1, is KAGVTQTPRYLIKTRGQQVTLSCSPISGHRSVSWYQQTPGQGLQFLFEYFSETQRNKGNFPGRFSGRQFSNSRSEMNVSTLELGDSALYLCASSYLPGQAEAFFGQGTRLTVV.

This chain joins TRBV3-1 (or the pseudogene TRBV3-2) and TRBJ2-2; the match to TRBD1 covers 7 bases. CDR1 is LGHDT, CDR2 YNNKEL, per germline (reference sequence). CDR3 length: 16 amino acids. V shed 3 bases and J 4 bases; nucleotides not matched to a gene: 8. The CDR3 DNA sequence: TGTGCCAGCAGCCATCCACAGGGGATTAGCACCGGGGAGCTGTTTTTT. The encoded protein is CASSHPQGISTGELFF.

This clone was recorded a few times. The rearrangement uses TRBV30 and TRBJ1-3, with D unresolved. V lost 0 bases and J 11 bases, leaving 11 bases between the germline ends. Germline V gene sequence: CDR1 GTSNPN, CDR2 SVGIG (reference sequence). This CDR3 region has 12 residues. CDR3 protein: CAWSVLRGSIYF. CDR3 nucleotides: TGTGCCTGGAGTGTACTTCGGGGTTCCATATATTTT.

V and J are TRBV5-1 and TRBJ2-7, with TRBD1 matching 7 bases. CDR1 SGHRS and CDR2 YFSETQ come from the germline V gene. The CDR3 length is 14 residues. The ends lost 2 bases at V and 3 bases at J; junction bases unmatched: 5. The CDR3 coding sequence is TGCGCCAGCAGCTTCACGCGACAGGGCTACGAGCAGTACTTC. This translates into CASSFTRQGYEQYF.

The chain recombines TRBV19 with TRBJ1-5; 12 nucleotides agree with TRBD1. The CDR3 runs to 15 residues. The germline V gene encodes CDR1 LNHDA and CDR2 SQIVND (reference sequence). V lost 3 bases, J lost 6 bases, and 3 bases stayed unmatched. The CDR3 sequence is CASSMGQGAGQPQHF. The CDR3 nucleotides read TGTGCCAGTAGTATGGGACAGGGGGCTGGTCAGCCCCAGCATTTT.

The CDR3 nucleotides are TGTGCCAGCAGCCCTGGGCAGGTGAACACCGGGGAGCTGTTTTTT. It codes for CASSPGQVNTGELFF. The chain recombines TRBV7-2 with TRBJ2-2; D is unresolved. The germline gives CDR1 SGHTA, CDR2 FQGNSA. V lost 5 bases and J 1 base, leaving 11 bases between the germline ends. This CDR3 is 15 amino acids long.

V gene TRBV11-3 combines with J gene TRBJ2-3, with TRBD2 identical over 8 bases. The junction had 6 bases not matched to a gene; V was cut back by 4 bases and J by 6 bases. This CDR3 region has 14 residues. Germline values: CDR1 SGHNT, CDR2 YENEEA. CDR3 sequence reads: CASSSWTSIDTQYF. The CDR3 nucleotides are TGTGCCAGCAGCTCCTGGACTAGCATCGATACGCAGTATTTT.

The CDR3 reads CASTRQRAYNSPLHF. The CDR3, as DNA: TGTGCCAGCACCCGTCAGAGGGCCTATAATTCACCCCTCCACTTT. The rearrangement uses TRBV7-2 and TRBJ1-6; D is undetermined. V dropped 7 bases and J dropped 2 bases, with 12 bases sitting between them. Germline V gene sequence: CDR1 SGHTA, CDR2 FQGNSA. There are 15 residues in the CDR3. Full variable domain (remainder filled in from reference TRBV7-2 and TRBJ1-6): GAGVSQSPSNKVTEKGKDVELRCDPISGHTALYWYRQSLGQGLEFLIYFQGNSAPDKSGLPSDRFSAERTGGSVSTLTIQRTQQEDSAVYLCASTRQRAYNSPLHFGNGTRLTVT.

This clone was seen only a few times. The chain links TRBV10-3 to TRBJ1-2, with D unclear. Germline CDR1 and CDR2: ENHRY and SYGVKD. The CDR3 is made up of 15 amino acids. V lost 0 bases and J lost 7, with 15 bases in between. The CDR3 reads CAISESRGWETGYTF. Here the CDR3 DNA reads TGTGCCATCAGTGAGTCGAGAGGGTGGGAGACTGGCTACACCTTC.

The chain employs TRBV7-8 and TRBJ1-5; 7 nucleotides line up with TRBD1. Per germline, CDR1 SGHVS and CDR2 FQNEAQ. V lost 4 bases and J lost 4; bases outside the gene matches: 4. The CDR3 is made up of 14 amino acids. In DNA, the CDR3 is TGTGCCAGCAGCTCGACAGGGTCGAATCAGCCCCAGCATTTT. It is translated as CASSSTGSNQPQHF.

The rearrangement links TRBV5-4 to TRBJ1-2; tentatively, D is TRBD1 (5 bases). Trimming shortened V by 2 bases and J by 8 bases, and 13 bases separated the two germline ends. Germline lookup yields CDR1 SGHNT and CDR2 YYREEE (reference sequence). The CDR3 length is 13 residues. CDR3 bases: TGTGCCAGCAGCTTTTGGTCGGGGGACGGCTACACCTTC. Translated: CASSFWSGDGYTF.

This rearrangement joins TRBV7-9 to TRBJ1-4, with 8 bases fitting TRBD1. This CDR3 spans 15 amino acids. Germline V gene lookup returns CDR1 SEHNR and CDR2 FQNEAQ (reference sequence). The V gene end was trimmed by 7 bases and the J gene end by 1 base; junction bases not matched to a gene: 5. The CDR3 sequence is CASTTTGVTNEKLFF. The CDR3 DNA follows: TGTGCCAGCACCACGACAGGGGTAACTAATGAAAAACTGTTTTTT.

This chain connects TRBV5-4 to TRBJ2-1, with 7 bases identical to TRBD2. The CDR3 extends over 18 amino acids. Looked up from germline, CDR1 is SGHNT and CDR2 is YYREEE (reference sequence). The J segment lost 0 bases and the V segment lost 5 bases, leaving 14 bases of the junction unmatched. The DNA for the CDR3 is TGTGCCAGCAGTGTTGGGGCGGGAGACCTGAGCTCCTACAATGAGCAGTTCTTC. It translates to CASSVGAGDLSSYNEQFF.

This clone appeared a few times. The chain combines TRBV5-1 with TRBJ1-6; TRBD1 agrees at 8 bases. After removal of 3 bases from V and 10 bases from J, the junction contained 9 bases not matched to a gene. Germline V gene sequence: CDR1 SGHRS, CDR2 YFSETQ. This CDR3 has 15 amino acids. The DNA for the CDR3 is TGCGCCAGCAGCTCGGGACAGGCAGGCCCATCACCCCTCCACTTT. Amino acids: CASSSGQAGPSPLHF.

The V call is TRBV6-5, the J call TRBJ2-7; TRBD2 is a possible D gene (6 bases). V was cut by 6 bases and J by 3 bases, with 12 bases left in between. Germline CDR1 and CDR2: MNHEY and SVGAGI. The CDR3 is 13 amino acids. CDR3 bases: TGTGCCAGCAGATCGGATAGCGGCTACGAGCAGTACTTC. Its protein is CASRSDSGYEQYF.

The chain uses TRBV6-1 and TRBJ1-5; 8 bases are a match to TRBD1. V lost 7 bases, J lost 4 bases, and 3 bases stayed unmatched. The germline V gene has CDR1 MNHNS and CDR2 SASEGT. There are 13 residues in the CDR3. In DNA form, the CDR3 reads TGTGCCAGCACGACAGGGGTAAATCAGCCCCAGCATTTT. Amino acids: CASTTGVNQPQHF.

This chain uses TRBV19 with TRBJ2-7, with TRBD1 matching 9 bases. V trimming: 3 bases; J trimming: 5 bases; junction bases outside the gene matches: 8. Germline V gene data show CDR1 as LNHDA and CDR2 as SQIVND (reference sequence). The CDR3 runs 15 residues. For the CDR3, the DNA is TGTGCCAGTAGTATTCAGTCGACAGGGGGTGACGAGCAGTACTTC. This codes for CASSIQSTGGDEQYF.

J is TRBJ2-5 and V is TRBV7-9; D gene unclear. V was pared by 3 bases and J by 2 bases, with 7 bases between. The CDR3 is 13 residues long. Germline V gene lookup returns CDR1 SEHNR and CDR2 FQNEAQ (reference sequence). CDR3 DNA: TGTGCCAGCAGCTTTGGCAGGCAAGAGACCCAGTACTTC. It yields the protein CASSFGRQETQYF.

The chain is built from TRBV4-3 and TRBJ2-6; 7 nucleotides agree with TRBD2. This CDR3 has 16 amino acids. Trimming took 1 base from V and 0 from J; bases not matched to a gene: 0. Germline V CDR1 and CDR2: LGHNA, YSLEER. CDR3 sequence reads: CASSQAGGSGANVLTF. DNA of the CDR3: TGCGCCAGCAGCCAAGCGGGGGGCTCTGGGGCCAACGTCCTGACTTTC.